This T cell receptor (beta chain) was retrieved from a study of CD8+ T cells in alopecia areata. RNA was isolated and reverse transcribed to cDNA, the sequencing template. TCRdb keeps only in-frame clones here, not all; method: immunoSEQ multiplex PCR. The table shows around 35,000 clones, with around half occurring only once. For roughly five patients taking part in the biomarker study, CD4+ cells were further sorted into CD25+CD127- cells. Material for sequencing was CD4+ Tregs sorted from blood. This TCR was sampled from a human donor with alopecia areata.

In DNA, the CDR3 is TGTGCCAGCAGCCCGACCCCACTAGCGGGGACAGATACGCAGTATTTT. Encoded protein: CASSPTPLAGTDTQYF. The J gene is TRBJ2-3, the V gene TRBV2; 10 bases agree with TRBD2. This CDR3 has 16 amino acids. CDR1 is SNHLY, CDR2 FYNNEI, per germline. The trim removed 6 bases at V and 3 bases at J, leaving 9 bases unmatched.